The 2 T cell receptor beta chains below come from one sample, sequenced in a study of blood T cell repertoires in COVID-19. The data were produced by immunoSEQ multiplex PCR, yet TCRdb's version contains in-frame clones alone and is incomplete. The sample includes about 190,000 clones, roughly 90% of them seen just once. The sample consisted of peripheral blood. These receptor sequences come from a man aged 40-49 years with acute or convalescent COVID-19.

The DNA of the CDR3 is TGTGCCAGCAGCTTGGTGGGACAGGCCTCCTACAATGAGCAGTTCTTC. Translating gives CASSLVGQASYNEQFF. This sequence joins TRBV5-6 and TRBJ2-1, with 8 nucleotides matching TRBD1. This CDR3 spans 16 amino acids. J lost 0 bases, V lost 0 bases, and 2 bases had no gene match. The V gene's germline CDR1 is SGHDT and CDR2 YYEEEE.

The chain is built from TRBV7-9 and TRBJ2-7; unclear D gene. Germline-derived CDR1 and CDR2 are SEHNR and FQNEAQ (reference sequence). The V and J ends lost 4 bases and 0 bases respectively, with 10 bases between them. This CDR3 comprises 14 residues. CDR3 region: CASSSTMSSYEQYF. The DNA of the CDR3 is TGTGCCAGCAGCTCTACGATGAGCTCCTACGAGCAGTACTTC.